The T cell receptor (beta chain) under discussion was sequenced for a study of blood T cell repertoires in COVID-19. Only in-frame clones appear in the TCRdb table, and some are missing; sequencing was by immunoSEQ multiplex PCR. The repertoire holds 150,000 to 200,000 clones, with about 85% as singletons. V lost 4 bases and J lost 7, with 10 bases in between. This CDR3 is 11 amino acids long. The germline gives CDR1 DFQATT, CDR2 SNEGSKA (reference sequence). In this sample, this clone turned up once. The gene calls are TRBV20-1 and TRBJ1-2; D is perhaps TRBD1 (6 bases). The sequencing sample was made of peripheral blood. The receptor comes from a man older than 75 with COVID-19, enrolled during active disease. Here the CDR3 DNA reads TGCAGTGCTATGCCAGGGGCTGGCTACACCTTC. Protein sequence: CSAMPGAGYTF.